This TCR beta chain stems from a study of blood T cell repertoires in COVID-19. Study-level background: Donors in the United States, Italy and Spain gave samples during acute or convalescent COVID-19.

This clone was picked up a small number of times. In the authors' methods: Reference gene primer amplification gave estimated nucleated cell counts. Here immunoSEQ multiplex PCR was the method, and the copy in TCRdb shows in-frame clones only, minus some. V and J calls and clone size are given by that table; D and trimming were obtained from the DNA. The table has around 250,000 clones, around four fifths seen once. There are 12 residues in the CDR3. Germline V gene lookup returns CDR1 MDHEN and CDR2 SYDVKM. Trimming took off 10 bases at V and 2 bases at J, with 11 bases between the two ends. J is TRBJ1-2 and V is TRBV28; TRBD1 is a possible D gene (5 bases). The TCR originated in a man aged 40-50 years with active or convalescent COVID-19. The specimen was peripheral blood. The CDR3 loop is CATGGENYGYTF. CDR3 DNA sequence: TGTGCCACCGGGGGAGAAAACTATGGCTACACCTTC.